This T cell receptor (beta chain) was recorded in a study of blood T cell repertoires in COVID-19. Study information: Sources were T cells, B-cell-depleted T cells, or PBMCs; the material itself was cDNA or gDNA.

As handled by the study authors: The authors estimated nucleated cell counts from reference gene primer amplification. Profiling relied on immunoSEQ multiplex PCR, and the TCRdb table lists in-frame clones only, not all of them. D and trimming come from the DNA, and the V and J calls and clone size come from that table. The table has about 230,000 clones, over 70% seen once. V lost 5 bases to trimming and J lost 1 base; unmatched junction nucleotides: 2. Germline CDR1 reads MGHDK; CDR2 reads SYGVNS. There are 14 residues in the CDR3. This clonotype was obtained from a middle-aged man with acute or convalescent COVID-19. The chain couples TRBV25-1 to TRBJ1-2; 9 nucleotides match TRBD1. Specimen: peripheral blood. In DNA form, the CDR3 reads TGTGCCAGCAGTCGGACAGGGGATAACTATGGCTACACCTTC. As protein: CASSRTGDNYGYTF.